This TCR beta chain derives from a study of blood T cells in healthy people across ages. General observations from the study: Naive CD4+ cells and diversity were both higher in long-lived donors than in aged donors.

In its sample, this clonotype was seen once. Its specificity is not known. A J-beta primer mix and a sample-barcoded 5' primer were used in a second PCR of roughly 6 to 11 cycles. A tag from a template-switch adaptor with 12 random nucleotides marked each cDNA molecule. TCRdb re-analysed the 5' RACE reads in MiXCR, keeping a single row per CDR3 protein. Of about a million distinct CDR3 sequences listed, roughly two fifths are singletons. Healthy Caucasians from Russia aged about 6 to 90 served as donors. Per sample, a minimum of 6 million PBMCs were isolated. This receptor was taken from a man between 18 and 35 years old in good health. Material: blood.

DNA of the CDR3: TGCGCCAGCAGCCAAGACCCCGGGGTAGCGATAACATATACCTCCTACAATGAGCAGTTCTTC. It codes for CASSQDPGVAITYTSYNEQFF. V usage is TRBV4-3 and J usage is TRBJ2-1; a possible D gene is TRBD2 (5 bases). The germline V gene encodes CDR1 LGHNA and CDR2 YSLEER. The ends were cut back, 0 bases at V and 0 bases at J, with 24 bases in the middle. CDR3 length: 21 residues.